The 30 T cell receptor beta chains in this list originate from one sample, sequenced in a study of beta chain features in type 1 diabetes. The antigens these receptors bind are not known. General study points: When Type 1 diabetes patients were examined, their TCRB CDR3s proved moderately but significantly shorter in all four CD4+ subsets.

Sequencing targeted expressed TCRB transcripts, as all isolated RNA had been reverse transcribed. Measured with immunoSEQ multiplex PCR; TCRdb has only the in-frame clones, and not every one. The table includes roughly 700,000 clones, roughly 13% detected once. Sequences were obtained from naive CD4+ T cells from blood. The receptors stem from a young man with type 1 diabetes.

The rearrangement links TRBV9 to TRBJ2-3, with TRBD2 matching 11 bases. This CDR3 spans 15 amino acids. Germline values: CDR1 SGDLS, CDR2 YYNGEE. V lost 5 bases to trimming and J lost 6 bases; unmatched junction nucleotides: 8. Written as DNA, the CDR3 is TGTGCCAGCAGGAGACTAGCGGGGCGTATTGATACGCAGTATTTT. Amino acid sequence: CASRRLAGRIDTQYF.

This clone was detected a few times. The CDR3 protein is CAWNRYSGNTIYF. CDR3 bases: TGTGCCTGGAACCGATACTCTGGAAACACCATATATTTT. This rearrangement joins TRBV30 to TRBJ1-3; the D is unclear. Germline CDR1 and CDR2: GTSNPN and SVGIG (reference sequence). This CDR3 contains 13 residues. With 4 bases removed from V and 0 bases from J, the gap between germline ends came to 7 bases.

This clone was recorded a few times. This sequence joins TRBV2 and TRBJ1-5; D not resolved. The CDR3 contains 15 residues. CDR1 SNHLY and CDR2 FYNNEI come from the germline V gene. V lost 8 bases and J 2 bases, leaving 16 bases between the germline ends. The chain's CDR3 is CASALIPSGNQPQHF. DNA of the CDR3: TGTGCCAGCGCATTAATCCCCTCAGGCAATCAGCCCCAGCATTTT.

This clone was counted only a few times. The chain has TRBV2 and TRBJ1-5, with 10 positions matching TRBD1. V dropped 4 bases and J dropped 9; count of bases not matched to a gene: 6. Germline V gives CDR1 SNHLY, CDR2 FYNNEI. The CDR3 sequence is 14 residues long. The CDR3 region is CASSGQGAGRPQHF. The CDR3 DNA sequence: TGTGCCAGCAGTGGACAGGGGGCGGGAAGGCCCCAGCATTTT.

The V and J genes are TRBV6-1 and TRBJ2-4; a weak D match, TRBD2 (6 bases). Germline V gives CDR1 MNHNS, CDR2 SASEGT. Between the trimmed V and J ends, which lost 8 bases and 0 bases, there was a span of 14 bases. The CDR3 length is 15 residues. DNA of the CDR3: TGTGCCAGCGGGGGGTTGTCTCTAGCCAAAAACATTCAGTACTTC. Translated, it gives CASGGLSLAKNIQYF.

The V gene is TRBV6-1, the J gene TRBJ2-3; 8 bases map to TRBD2. CDR3 size: 15 residues. The V gene end was trimmed by 7 bases and the J gene end by 0 bases; junction bases not matched to a gene: 6. In germline, CDR1 is MNHNS, CDR2 SASEGT. For the CDR3, the DNA is TGTGCCAGCAAATTAGCGGGGCCTAGCACAGATACGCAGTATTTT. It yields the protein CASKLAGPSTDTQYF.

The rearrangement links TRBV30 to TRBJ1-2; D is unresolved. The CDR3 spans 16 residues. The V gene's germline CDR1 is GTSNPN and CDR2 SVGIG (reference sequence). Trimming took off 2 bases at V and 6 bases at J, with 22 bases between the two ends. This CDR3 is CAWSSVYVGSPNGYTF. Written as DNA, the CDR3 is TGTGCCTGGAGTTCGGTCTACGTAGGTAGTCCCAATGGCTACACCTTC. Using reference TRBV30 and TRBJ1-2 for the parts outside the CDR3, the full variable domain is SQTIHQWPATLVQPVGSPLSLECTVEGTSNPNLYWYRQAAGRGLQLLFYSVGIGQISSEVPQNLSASRPQDRQFILSSKKLLLSDSGFYLCAWSSVYVGSPNGYTFGSGTRLTVV.

This sequence joins TRBV6-1 and TRBJ2-7; D possibly corresponds to TRBD1 (6 bases). Germline CDR1 and CDR2: MNHNS and SASEGT. Deletions cut 3 bases from V and 6 bases from J, with 12 bases between. The CDR3 has 13 residues. Written as DNA, the CDR3 is TGTGCCAGCAGTGACCACAGGGAAAGCGAGCAGTACTTC. It yields the protein CASSDHRESEQYF.

The chain uses TRBV5-1 and TRBJ1-1, with unresolved D. CDR1 and CDR2 from the germline V gene are SGHRS and YFSETQ. There are 15 residues in the CDR3. V lost 0 bases to trimming and J lost 5 bases, with 14 bases between them. The chain's CDR3 is CASSLAGGDTTEAFF. The CDR3 bases are TGCGCCAGCAGCTTGGCCGGCGGGGATACGACTGAAGCTTTCTTT. The whole variable domain, filled in from reference TRBV5-1 and TRBJ1-1, reads KAGVTQTPRYLIKTRGQQVTLSCSPISGHRSVSWYQQTPGQGLQFLFEYFSETQRNKGNFPGRFSGRQFSNSRSEMNVSTLELGDSALYLCASSLAGGDTTEAFFGQGTRLTVV.

A few counts support this clone. The chain joins TRBV4-1 to TRBJ1-3; D call uncertain. Trimming removed 0 bases at V and 0 bases at J, with 6 bases between. The germline V gene has CDR1 MGHRA and CDR2 YSYEKL. The length of the CDR3 is 15 residues. The CDR3 is CASSQDTFSGNTIYF. CDR3 sequence (DNA): TGCGCCAGCAGCCAAGATACCTTCTCTGGAAACACCATATATTTT.

The chain employs TRBV14 and TRBJ1-1; a possible D gene is TRBD1 (5 bases). V lost 4 bases, J lost 0 bases, and 9 bases lay in between. CDR1 is SGHDN, CDR2 FVKESK, per germline. This CDR3 has 14 residues. CDR3: CASSLQTVNTEAFF. The CDR3 bases are TGTGCCAGCAGCCTTCAGACAGTGAACACTGAAGCTTTCTTT.

V usage is TRBV2 and J usage is TRBJ2-1; D perhaps matches TRBD1 (6 bases). Per germline, CDR1 SNHLY and CDR2 FYNNEI. The CDR3 sequence is 14 residues long. The V and J ends lost 8 bases and 9 bases respectively, with 20 bases between them. CDR3 loop: CASQAGATVTEQFF. Written as DNA, the CDR3 is TGTGCCAGCCAGGCAGGGGCCACCGTTACTGAGCAGTTCTTC.

The V gene is TRBV5-8, the J gene TRBJ2-5, with D possibly TRBD1 on 6 matching bases. Germline V gene lookup returns CDR1 SGHTS and CDR2 YDEGEE. The CDR3 loop spans 14 amino acids. Trimming stripped 0 bases from V and 2 bases from J, with 8 bases between. The CDR3 loop is CASSLDRAQETQYF. The CDR3 nucleotides are TGTGCCAGCAGCTTGGACAGGGCACAAGAGACCCAGTACTTC. The whole variable domain, remainder taken from reference TRBV5-8 and TRBJ2-5, is EAGVTQSPTHLIKTRGQQATLRCSPISGHTSVYWYQQALGLGLQFLLWYDEGEERNRGNFPPRFSGRQFPNYSSELNVNALELEDSALYLCASSLDRAQETQYFGPGTRLLVL.

The chain carries TRBV29-1 and TRBJ2-1; TRBD2 is a possible D gene (5 bases). V was clipped by 6 bases and J by 3 bases, with 15 bases between them. The length of the CDR3 is 14 residues. Germline assignment: CDR1 SQVTM and CDR2 ANQGSEA. Here the CDR3 reads CSVLRRGNYNEQFF. The CDR3 DNA reads as TGCAGCGTCCTTCGACGGGGAAACTACAATGAGCAGTTCTTC.

Only a few counts were recorded for this clone. The same CDR3 arises from other DNA sequences in this sample as well. This chain joins TRBV30 and TRBJ1-5; D not resolved. From germline, CDR1 is GTSNPN and CDR2 SVGIG (reference sequence). Trimming cost V 0 bases and J 7 bases, with 10 bases left between them. The CDR3 runs to 13 residues. The chain's CDR3 is CAWSVGSDQPQHF. In nucleotides, the CDR3 is TGTGCCTGGAGTGTGGGGAGCGACCAGCCCCAGCATTTT.

This clone was detected only a few times. This CDR3 is CASSLGGTTEAFF. Written as DNA, the CDR3 is TGTGCCAGCAGCCTAGGGGGGACCACTGAAGCTTTCTTT. The chain is built from TRBV7-6 and TRBJ1-1; TRBD1 might be the D (6 bases). Looked up from germline, CDR1 is SGHVS and CDR2 is FNYEAQ. Trimming removed 5 bases from V and 4 bases from J, with 11 bases in between. The CDR3 has 13 amino acids.

This chain connects TRBV29-1 to TRBJ2-1; the match to TRBD2 covers 8 bases. Germline loops: CDR1 SQVTM, CDR2 ANQGSEA. The CDR3 length is 16 residues. V trimming: 7 bases; J trimming: 0 bases; junction bases outside the gene matches: 11. This CDR3 reads CSAPRGAGGSYNEQFF. The CDR3 nucleotides read TGCAGCGCCCCAAGAGGGGCGGGGGGCTCCTACAATGAGCAGTTCTTC.

This clone has a handful of counts. The chain carries TRBV6-4 and TRBJ2-1; 10 positions match TRBD2. V was pared by 4 bases and J by 6 bases, with 12 bases of the junction left unmatched. The CDR3 is 17 amino acids. Germline V gene sequence: CDR1 MRHNA, CDR2 SNTAGT. Written as DNA, the CDR3 is TGTGCCAGCAGTGCGGTAGGAGCGGGGGGGCCCCCCAATGAGCAGTTCTTC. Translating it yields CASSAVGAGGPPNEQFF.

This clone was picked up a small number of times. CDR3 in DNA: TGTGCCAGCAGCTTAGGCCGGAGGAACACTGAAGCTTTCTTT. Its protein product is CASSLGRRNTEAFF. This chain links TRBV13 with TRBJ1-1, with D uncertain. V lost 0 bases and J lost 1, with 6 bases in between. This CDR3 has 14 amino acids. CDR1 and CDR2 (germline): PRHDT, FYEKMQ (reference sequence).

This clone occurred a few times. The chain carries TRBV10-3 and TRBJ1-1, with D possibly being TRBD1 (6 bases). Trimming removed 8 bases at V and 5 bases at J, with 27 bases between. Germline lookup yields CDR1 ENHRY and CDR2 SYGVKD. This CDR3 spans 17 amino acids. CDR3 region: CAIGIAVTGGANTEAFF. For the CDR3, the DNA is TGTGCCATCGGCATCGCCGTGACGGGGGGCGCCAATACTGAAGCTTTCTTT.

This chain joins TRBV28 and TRBJ2-7; D gene ambiguous. CDR1 and CDR2 (germline): MDHEN, SYDVKM. V lost 3 bases and J 3 bases, leaving 12 bases between the germline ends. This CDR3 region has 14 residues. The chain's CDR3 is CASSLARIDYEQYF. CDR3 DNA sequence: TGTGCCAGCAGTTTGGCGAGAATAGACTACGAGCAGTACTTC.

In its sample, this clone was seen a few times. The chain carries TRBV6-5 and TRBJ2-7; D might be TRBD1 (5 bases). Trimming removed 2 bases at V and 3 bases at J, with 14 bases between. CDR3 size: 15 residues. CDR1 is MNHEY and CDR2 is SVGAGI in the germline V gene. The chain's CDR3 is CASSYLQVLGYEQYF. CDR3 DNA: TGTGCCAGCAGTTACCTACAGGTCCTCGGCTACGAGCAGTACTTC.

In this sample, this clone turned up a few times. This chain uses TRBV13 with TRBJ2-3; D gene unclear. The CDR3 spans 15 residues. The germline V and J ends were trimmed by 5 bases and 6 bases, with 18 bases remaining between them. Germline V CDR1 and CDR2: PRHDT, FYEKMQ (reference sequence). CDR3 protein: CASSKLPQGPDTQYF. Here the CDR3 DNA reads TGTGCCAGCAGCAAACTGCCACAAGGGCCGGATACGCAGTATTTT.

The sample holds a few counts of this clone. This chain joins TRBV11-2 and TRBJ2-3; D not resolved. Germline CDR1 SGHAT, CDR2 FQNNGV. V dropped 5 bases and J dropped 0 bases, with 15 bases sitting between them. The CDR3 is made up of 16 amino acids. CDR3 residues: CASSVTVGGSTDTQYF. The CDR3 DNA sequence: TGTGCCAGCAGCGTTACAGTCGGCGGAAGCACAGATACGCAGTATTTT.

This clone has a handful of counts. The rearrangement uses TRBV29-1 and TRBJ1-1; D unresolved. The CDR3 consists of 12 residues. Per germline, CDR1 SQVTM and CDR2 ANQGSEA. With 6 bases removed from V and 6 bases from J, the gap between germline ends came to 14 bases. Here the CDR3 reads CSVVNNGAEAFF. CDR3 sequence (DNA): TGCAGCGTCGTTAATAACGGGGCTGAAGCTTTCTTT.

The chain carries TRBV10-3 and TRBJ2-2; 7 bases are a match to TRBD1. V lost 7 bases, J lost 1 base, and 6 bases stayed unmatched. CDR3 length: 15 amino acids. Germline V gene data show CDR1 as ENHRY and CDR2 as SYGVKD. The CDR3 DNA sequence: TGTGCCATCACCGCCGGGACAGTGAACACCGGGGAGCTGTTTTTT. Translating it yields CAITAGTVNTGELFF.

The chain uses TRBV7-9 and TRBJ2-7; 8 nucleotides match TRBD2. After removal of 5 bases from V and 0 bases from J, the junction contained 9 bases not matched to a gene. Germline V lookup: CDR1 SEHNR, CDR2 FQNEAQ (reference sequence). This CDR3 contains 16 residues. DNA for the CDR3: TGTGCCAGCAGCCAACGAGCGGGGGCGATCTCCTACGAGCAGTACTTC. Protein sequence: CASSQRAGAISYEQYF.

This clone showed up just a few times. This chain links TRBV18 with TRBJ2-5; 12 bases align to TRBD1. From germline, CDR1 is KGHSH and CDR2 LQKENI. Trimming took 4 bases from V and 5 from J; bases not matched to a gene: 5. The length of the CDR3 is 15 residues. The CDR3 bases are TGTGCCAGCTCACGGGGGACAGGGGGCCCCGAGACCCAGTACTTC. This encodes CASSRGTGGPETQYF. Combining the CDR3 with reference TRBV18 and TRBJ2-5 gives the whole variable domain NAGVMQNPRHLVRRRGQEARLRCSPMKGHSHVYWYRQLPEEGLKFMVYLQKENIIDESGMPKERFSAEFPKEGPSILRIQQVVRGDSAAYFCASSRGTGGPETQYFGPGTRLLVL.

The genes are TRBV6-5 and TRBJ2-7, with a tentative D call TRBD1 (7 bases). CDR3 length: 16 residues. V was trimmed by 0 bases and J by 5 bases, leaving 17 bases between them. In germline, CDR1 is MNHEY, CDR2 SVGAGI. CDR3 bases: TGTGCCAGCAGTTACTCCCAGGGGGGAACTGGAGACGAGCAGTACTTC. It translates to CASSYSQGGTGDEQYF.

The chain is built from TRBV5-6 and TRBJ1-1; a possible D gene is TRBD1 (5 bases). Trimming removed 4 bases at V and 6 bases at J, with 16 bases between. Per germline, CDR1 SGHDT and CDR2 YYEEEE. The CDR3 consists of 14 residues. The CDR3 region has the DNA TGTGCCAGCAGCCACCGGTGGAGGGGCCCTGAAGCTTTCTTT. Its protein product is CASSHRWRGPEAFF.